A single sample is the source of the 14 T cell receptor beta chains below, sequenced in a study of cytomegalovirus exposure and HLA in healthy donors. The PCR ran on 60 Vbeta and 13 Jbeta primers. Measured with immunoSEQ multiplex PCR; TCRdb has only the in-frame clones, and not every one. The data contain about 130,000 clones, 8.5% to 10% of them singletons. Material: PBMCs. These receptors originate from a man aged 35-49 years in good health and CMV-seronegative.

In this sample, this clone turned up a few times. The chain is built from TRBV28 and TRBJ2-3; D not resolved. V was clipped by 3 bases and J by 0 bases, with 10 bases between them. Per germline, CDR1 MDHEN and CDR2 SYDVKM. This CDR3 spans 15 amino acids. The CDR3 DNA sequence: TGTGCCAGCAGTTTTAGTAGTCCTAGCACAGATACGCAGTATTTT. Translation: CASSFSSPSTDTQYF.

This clone came up a few times. This chain connects TRBV9 to TRBJ1-4; 11 bases agree with TRBD1. This CDR3 region has 15 residues. The junction had 2 bases not matched to a gene; V was cut back by 0 bases and J by 7 bases. Germline CDR1 is SGDLS and CDR2 is YYNGEE. Written as DNA, the CDR3 is TGTGCCAGCAGCGTAGGGGACAGGGGGAGTGAAAAACTGTTTTTT. It codes for CASSVGDRGSEKLFF.

V usage is TRBV5-6 and J usage is TRBJ2-5; 8 positions agree with TRBD2. With V trimmed by 4 bases and J by 6 bases, 5 bases remained unmatched. CDR1 is SGHDT, CDR2 YYEEEE, per germline. The CDR3 contains 13 residues. Here the CDR3 reads CASSTGLGQTQYF. CDR3 DNA sequence: TGTGCCAGCAGCACGGGACTAGGACAGACCCAGTACTTC.

This chain uses TRBV5-4 with TRBJ2-2; possible D gene TRBD1, 5 bases. The CDR3 sequence is 16 residues long. With 5 bases removed from V and 4 bases from J, the gap between germline ends came to 18 bases. Germline V CDR1 and CDR2: SGHNT, YYREEE (reference sequence). The CDR3 bases are TGTGCCAGCAGTTTCTCCCCCTCCAGGGCCACCGGGGAGCTGTTTTTT. This gives the protein CASSFSPSRATGELFF.

This clone was counted only a few times. The chain couples TRBV13 to TRBJ1-2; the D gene is possibly TRBD1 (6 bases). The CDR3 contains 14 residues. CDR1 and CDR2 (germline): PRHDT, FYEKMQ (reference sequence). V dropped 3 bases and J dropped 5 bases, with 13 bases sitting between them. The CDR3 DNA is TGTGCCAGCAGCTTTGGGGGACATCCTTATGGCTACACCTTC. Amino acid sequence: CASSFGGHPYGYTF. The full variable domain, in which reference TRBV13 and TRBJ1-2 provide the parts outside the CDR3, is AAGVIQSPRHLIKEKRETATLKCYPIPRHDTVYWYQQGPGQDPQFLISFYEKMQSDKGSIPDRFSAQQFSDYHSELNMSSLELGDSALYFCASSFGGHPYGYTFGSGTRLTVV.

The rearrangement uses TRBV4-1 and TRBJ2-1; 8 nucleotides agree with TRBD2. CDR1 MGHRA and CDR2 YSYEKL come from the germline V gene. CDR3 length equals 14 residues. With V trimmed by 3 bases and J by 5 bases, 3 bases remained unmatched. CDR3 sequence reads: CASSHSGTHNEQFF. CDR3 DNA: TGCGCCAGCAGCCATAGCGGGACCCACAATGAGCAGTTCTTC.

This clone was picked up a small number of times. The rearrangement links TRBV27 to TRBJ1-3, with a weak D call TRBD1 (5 bases). This CDR3 has 17 residues. V was trimmed by 4 bases and J by 1 base, leaving 17 bases between them. Germline CDR1 and CDR2: MNHEY and SMNVEV (reference sequence). The CDR3 is CASSSLQGRTSGNTIYF. The CDR3 bases are TGTGCCAGCAGTTCTCTCCAGGGTCGGACGTCTGGAAACACCATATATTTT.

The chain is built from TRBV13 and TRBJ2-7; D might be TRBD1 (5 bases). Trimming removed 5 bases at V and 0 bases at J, with 11 bases between. Germline V gene lookup returns CDR1 PRHDT and CDR2 FYEKMQ (reference sequence). The length of the CDR3 is 14 residues. CDR3 sequence: CASSPQVSSYEQYF. For the CDR3, the DNA is TGTGCCAGCAGCCCACAGGTGAGCTCCTACGAGCAGTACTTC.

The genes are TRBV4-1 and TRBJ1-5, with D possibly TRBD1 on 5 matching bases. Trimming took off 2 bases at V and 6 bases at J, with 8 bases between the two ends. CDR1 MGHRA and CDR2 YSYEKL come from the germline V gene. This CDR3 is built from 13 residues. DNA for the CDR3: TGCGCCAGCAGCCAATCGGGGGTTCAGCCCCAGCATTTT. This translates into CASSQSGVQPQHF.

J is TRBJ2-7 and V is TRBV18; the match to TRBD1 covers 8 bases. The CDR3 spans 14 residues. Losses at the gene ends were 3 bases for V and 3 bases for J; bases not matched to a gene: 4. CDR1 and CDR2 from the germline V gene are KGHSH and LQKENI. The CDR3 DNA sequence: TGTGCCAGCTCACCGGGACAGGTTATCTACGAGCAGTACTTC. Its translation: CASSPGQVIYEQYF.

CDR3 coding DNA: TGCGCCAGCAGCGGAACCGGGACAGACTCCTACGAGCAGTACTTC. Translation: CASSGTGTDSYEQYF. The chain links TRBV4-1 to TRBJ2-7; 7 positions match TRBD1. From germline, CDR1 is MGHRA and CDR2 YSYEKL. Trimming cost V 5 bases and J 0 bases; bases outside gene matches: 7. The CDR3 runs 15 residues.

The genes are TRBV5-1 and TRBJ2-3, with 12 bases aligning to TRBD1. The CDR3 consists of 16 residues. Germline V gives CDR1 SGHRS, CDR2 YFSETQ. The V and J ends lost 2 bases and 5 bases, in that order; junction bases with no gene match: 6. DNA of the CDR3: TGCGCCAGCAGCTTTGAGGGACAGGGGGCGTTAGATACGCAGTATTTT. Encoded protein: CASSFEGQGALDTQYF.

The rearrangement joins TRBV5-6 to TRBJ1-6; D ambiguous. This CDR3 contains 16 residues. Trimming left V 0 bases short and J 6 bases short, with 13 bases between. The germline V gene encodes CDR1 SGHDT and CDR2 YYEEEE. CDR3 sequence (DNA): TGTGCCAGCAGCTTGGCCGGTGAGAGGAGTAATTCACCCCTCCACTTT. This gives the protein CASSLAGERSNSPLHF.

This chain uses TRBV28 with TRBJ1-6; unclear D gene. The CDR3 spans 18 residues. V lost 6 bases and J 5 bases, leaving 23 bases between the germline ends. Per the germline V gene, CDR1 is MDHEN and CDR2 is SYDVKM. CDR3 amino acids: CASSLPGPRSPDNSPLHF. The CDR3 DNA is TGTGCCAGCAGCCTTCCGGGTCCTCGATCCCCAGATAATTCACCCCTCCACTTT.